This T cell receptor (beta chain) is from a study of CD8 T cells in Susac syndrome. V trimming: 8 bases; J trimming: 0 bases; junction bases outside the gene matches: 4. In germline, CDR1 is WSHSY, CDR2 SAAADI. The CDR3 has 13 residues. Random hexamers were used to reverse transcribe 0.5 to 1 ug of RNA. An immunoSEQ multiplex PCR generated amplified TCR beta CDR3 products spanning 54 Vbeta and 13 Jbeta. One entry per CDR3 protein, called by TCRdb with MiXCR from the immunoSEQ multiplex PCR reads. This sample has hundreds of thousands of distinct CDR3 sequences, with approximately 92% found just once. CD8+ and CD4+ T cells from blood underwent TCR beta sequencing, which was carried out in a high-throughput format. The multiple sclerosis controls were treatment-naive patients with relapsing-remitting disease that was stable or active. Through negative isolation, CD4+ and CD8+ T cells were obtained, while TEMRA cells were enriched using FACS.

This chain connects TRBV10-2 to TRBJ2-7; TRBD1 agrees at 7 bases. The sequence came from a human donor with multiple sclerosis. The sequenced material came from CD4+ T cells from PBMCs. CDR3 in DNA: TGCGCCAGCGGGAACAGGGGCTCCTACGAGCAGTACTTC. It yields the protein CASGNRGSYEQYF.